This TCR beta chain originates from a study of beta chain features in type 1 diabetes. Study-level points and caveats: Shorter TCRB CDR3s, moderately but significantly so, marked every one of the four CD4+ subsets in Type 1 diabetes patients.

Remarks on this clone: Its target is not known.

Every isolated RNA sample was fully reverse transcribed, so sequencing captured expressed TCRB transcripts. The repertoire was sequenced with immunoSEQ multiplex PCR; TCRdb's copy has only in-frame clones and lacks some. Seen here are around 130,000 clones, around 9% observed once, and the top ten hold around 0.75%. This receptor was identified in a man aged 25-45 years with type 1 diabetes. The material sequenced was central memory CD4+ T cells from blood.

CDR3 DNA sequence: TGTGCCAGCAGCTTGGAGGGGGCGGGGAACACTGAAGCTTTCTTT. Translation gives CASSLEGAGNTEAFF. V usage is TRBV5-6 and J usage is TRBJ1-1; 7 bases match TRBD1. The ends lost 0 bases at V and 1 base at J; junction bases unmatched: 3. The CDR3 totals 15 residues. Germline CDR1 is SGHDT and CDR2 is YYEEEE.